The 14 T cell receptor beta chains given below trace back to one sample, sequenced in a study of naive and memory T cell subsets. Study results and limitations: Especially in CD8 cells, naive repertoires contained a few larger clonotypes, possibly CD45RA-re-expressing memory cells.

Their cognate antigens are unknown. Two oligonucleotides, mixed equimolar, formed the beta constant-region primer covering TRBC1 and TRBC2. The ligated cDNA underwent four PCR rounds using SP2 and nested alpha and beta constant-region primers. TCRdb redid the calling of the UMI-ligation and nested PCR reads with MiXCR, one entry per CDR3 protein. The top ten clones hold approximately 3% of a sample with more than 95,000 distinct CDR3 sequences, approximately 15% of them seen once. Sequencing was carried out using naive CD8+ T cells from blood. All receptors come from a human donor in good health.

This clonotype has ten or more counts. The chain recombines TRBV29-1 with TRBJ2-3; D perhaps matches TRBD2 (6 bases). The CDR3 loop spans 15 amino acids. Per the germline V gene, CDR1 is SQVTM and CDR2 is ANQGSEA. V was trimmed by 4 bases and J by 2 bases, leaving 16 bases between them. CDR3: CSVALVAEPTDTQYF. CDR3 bases: TGCAGCGTTGCTTTGGTAGCGGAGCCCACAGATACGCAGTATTTT.

This clonotype has more than one count but fewer than ten. The chain has TRBV28 and TRBJ1-5; perhaps TRBD1 as D (6 bases). This CDR3 contains 15 residues. Germline CDR1 reads MDHEN; CDR2 reads SYDVKM. The V gene lost 3 bases and the J gene lost 5 bases, with 14 bases spanning the gap. CDR3 protein: CASSLGPRGYQPQHF. CDR3 bases: TGTGCCAGCAGTTTGGGTCCCAGGGGATATCAGCCCCAGCATTTT.

This clonotype was observed a few times. J is TRBJ2-6 and V is TRBV14, with D uncertain. In germline, CDR1 is SGHDN, CDR2 FVKESK. V was pared by 5 bases and J by 0 bases, with 14 bases between. This CDR3 contains 17 residues. CDR3 nucleotide sequence: TGTGCCAGCAGCATACCCCCGGGTGTCTCTGGGGCCAACGTCCTGACTTTC. Translating it yields CASSIPPGVSGANVLTF.

This clonotype was seen a few times. This chain links TRBV10-3 with TRBJ2-1; 10 nucleotides agree with TRBD1. After removal of 4 bases from V and 6 bases from J, the junction contained 6 bases not matched to a gene. Germline V gives CDR1 ENHRY, CDR2 SYGVKD. The CDR3 contains 15 residues. The chain's CDR3 is CAISGPGQGSNEQFF. CDR3 nucleotides: TGTGCCATCAGTGGGCCGGGACAGGGGAGCAATGAGCAGTTCTTC.

This clonotype was counted between two and nine times. The V gene is TRBV3-1, the J gene TRBJ2-1; unclear D gene. V lost 3 bases to trimming and J lost 6 bases, with 3 bases between them. CDR1 is LGHDT, CDR2 YNNKEL, per germline (reference sequence). There are 11 residues in the CDR3. The CDR3, as DNA: TGTGCCAGCAGCCAGATCAATGAGCAGTTCTTC. It encodes CASSQINEQFF.

In this sample, this clonotype turned up many times. The chain uses TRBV5-4 and TRBJ2-7; D gene uncertain. Germline assignment: CDR1 SGHNT and CDR2 YYREEE (reference sequence). The CDR3 has 16 amino acids. Deletions cut 2 bases from V and 5 bases from J, with 20 bases between. Here the CDR3 reads CASSFNGALIPDEQYF. For the CDR3, the DNA is TGTGCCAGCAGCTTTAATGGCGCCCTTATTCCTGACGAGCAGTACTTC.

This clonotype was recorded a few times. The chain links TRBV7-8 to TRBJ2-1; 12 bases are a match to TRBD2. V dropped 5 bases and J dropped 15; count of bases not matched to a gene: 8. Germline V CDR1 and CDR2: SGHVS, FQNEAQ. The CDR3 runs 13 residues. CDR3 nucleotides: TGTGCCAGCAGCCAAGGACTAGCGGGGAGTTTGTTCTTC. Its protein is CASSQGLAGSLFF.

In its sample, this clonotype was seen many times. This sequence joins TRBV4-3 and TRBJ1-2, with D perhaps TRBD1 (5 bases). The CDR3 loop spans 16 amino acids. Between the trimmed V and J ends, which lost 0 bases and 4 bases, there was a span of 15 bases. From germline, CDR1 is LGHNA and CDR2 YSLEER. The CDR3 is CASSQDVGGASYGYTF. The CDR3 DNA is TGCGCCAGCAGCCAAGATGTTGGAGGGGCGAGCTATGGCTACACCTTC.

Only a few counts were recorded for this clonotype. The V and J genes are TRBV7-9 and TRBJ1-1; D is perhaps TRBD1 (6 bases). V lost 1 base and J 4 bases, leaving 10 bases between the germline ends. CDR3 length equals 14 residues. Germline-derived CDR1 and CDR2 are SEHNR and FQNEAQ (reference sequence). The CDR3 loop is CASSLGGGPTEAFF. The CDR3 region has the DNA TGTGCCAGCAGCTTAGGTGGGGGGCCCACTGAAGCTTTCTTT.

This clonotype has more than one count but fewer than ten. The chain joins TRBV10-3 to TRBJ2-1; possibly TRBD2 for D (5 bases). The CDR3 is 17 residues long. CDR1 is ENHRY and CDR2 is SYGVKD in the germline V gene. With 0 bases removed from V and 7 bases from J, the gap between germline ends came to 19 bases. The CDR3: CAISESLYSGSGNEQFF. The CDR3 DNA is TGTGCCATCAGTGAGTCTTTGTATAGTGGATCGGGAAATGAGCAGTTCTTC.

The gene calls are TRBV19 and TRBJ2-1; D call uncertain. Per germline, CDR1 LNHDA and CDR2 SQIVND (reference sequence). The CDR3 totals 12 residues. V was pared by 2 bases and J by 7 bases, with 6 bases between. CDR3 amino acids: CASSILGNEQFF. The CDR3 region has the DNA TGTGCCAGTAGTATATTGGGAAATGAGCAGTTCTTC.

A few counts support this clonotype. The rearrangement uses TRBV24-1 and TRBJ2-2; D is perhaps TRBD1 (6 bases). In germline, CDR1 is KGHDR, CDR2 SFDVKD. The CDR3 length is 16 residues. Trimming removed 5 bases at V and 1 base at J, with 13 bases between. CDR3 amino acids: CATSVQGVLNTGELFF. For the CDR3, the DNA is TGTGCCACCAGTGTACAGGGAGTCCTGAACACCGGGGAGCTGTTTTTT.

The V and J genes are TRBV27 and TRBJ2-7; 10 bases are shared with TRBD1. J lost 4 bases, V lost 9 bases, and 9 bases had no gene match. Germline CDR1 MNHEY, CDR2 SMNVEV (reference sequence). This CDR3 region has 14 residues. The CDR3 DNA follows: TGTGCCAGTGCCGGGACAGGGGTTCTATACGAGCAGTACTTC. Its translation: CASAGTGVLYEQYF.

This chain joins TRBV6-5 and TRBJ1-1, with D hard to call. This CDR3 has 14 amino acids. The V end was cut by 0 bases, the J end by 4 bases, with 9 bases between. Germline V gives CDR1 MNHEY, CDR2 SVGAGI. The chain's CDR3 is CASSYSSWGTEAFF. For the CDR3, the DNA is TGTGCCAGCAGTTACTCTTCTTGGGGCACTGAAGCTTTCTTT.